These T cell receptor beta chains were read from a single sample in a study of cytomegalovirus exposure and HLA in healthy donors. Only in-frame clones appear in the TCRdb table, and some are missing; sequencing was by immunoSEQ multiplex PCR. The sample lists roughly 190,000 clones; about 80% were seen once. The sequencing sample was made of PBMCs. The receptors shown here come from a man aged 35-49 years in good health and CMV-seropositive. Both conserved end residues are part of each CDR3. A D gene is named only where the DNA matches it firmly. Expanded clones get a size class; other rows say once, few or many, or leave the size out.

16	-	TRBV6-5	-	TRBJ1-3	CASSYGAHLTGNTIYF	TGTGCCAGCAGTTACGGGGCTCATCTTACTGGAAACACCATATATTTT
18	TRBD2	TRBV5-3	few	TRBJ2-2	CARSRGLAGAGRTGELFF	TGTGCCAGAAGCCGGGGACTAGCGGGCGCCGGTCGGACCGGGGAGCTGTTTTTT
14	TRBD1	TRBV7-9	-	TRBJ1-4	CASSTGGYLEKLFF	TGTGCCAGCAGCACAGGGGGGTACCTTGAAAAACTGTTTTTT
14	-	TRBV5-1	-	TRBJ1-3	CASSKEISGNTIYF	TGCGCCAGCAGCAAGGAGATCTCTGGAAACACCATATATTTT
11	-	TRBV20-1	-	TRBJ2-7	CSASKGYEQYF	TGCAGTGCTAGCAAGGGGTACGAGCAGTACTTC
13	TRBD1	TRBV29-1	-	TRBJ2-7	CSVGRQGIYEQYF	TGCAGCGTTGGGAGACAGGGAATCTACGAGCAGTACTTC
15	TRBD2	TRBV2	-	TRBJ2-3	CASSDSLAGVDTQYF	TGTGCCAGCAGTGATTCACTAGCGGGAGTAGATACGCAGTATTTT
13	TRBD1	TRBV29-1	once	TRBJ2-7	CSVSRTGGYEQYF	TGCAGCGTTTCCCGGACAGGGGGCTACGAGCAGTACTTC
15	-	TRBV4-1	-	TRBJ2-7	CASSQGYSHSYEQYF	TGCGCCAGCAGCCAAGGGTACAGTCACTCCTACGAGCAGTACTTC
17	-	TRBV18	-	TRBJ2-3	CASSPKVPGGGEDTQYF	TGTGCCAGCTCACCGAAGGTCCCAGGAGGGGGGGAAGATACGCAGTATTTT
14	-	TRBV27	once	TRBJ1-2	CASRNPHEYYGYTF	TGTGCCAGCAGAAATCCGCACGAGTACTATGGCTACACCTTC
14	-	TRBV28	-	TRBJ2-3	CASSFGAYTDTQYF	TGTGCCAGCAGTTTTGGGGCTTACACAGATACGCAGTATTTT
17	TRBD1	TRBV7-3	-	TRBJ2-1	CASSLNPGTGVYNEQFF	TGTGCCAGCAGCTTAAATCCAGGGACAGGGGTCTACAATGAGCAGTTCTTC
18	TRBD2	TRBV18	once	TRBJ2-1	CASSPSRTSGGRYNEQFF	TGTGCCAGCTCACCCTCCCGGACTAGCGGGGGACGCTACAATGAGCAGTTCTTC
14	-	TRBV6-5	-	TRBJ2-1	CASSWGGSYNEQFF	TGTGCCAGCAGTTGGGGAGGATCCTACAATGAGCAGTTCTTC
17	TRBD2	TRBV7-8	once	TRBJ2-7	CASSRGGAGRLAYEQYF	TGTGCCAGCAGCCGCGGGGGGGCCGGCCGTTTAGCTTACGAGCAGTACTTC
16	-	TRBV27	-	TRBJ2-7	CASSLNPGVSSYEQYF	TGTGCCAGCAGCCTGAACCCAGGGGTAAGCTCCTACGAGCAGTACTTC
15	TRBD2	TRBV4-3	-	TRBJ2-1	CASSHSPGGSLEQFF	TGCGCCAGCAGCCATTCCCCGGGAGGCTCGCTTGAGCAGTTCTTC
15	TRBD1	TRBV11-2	-	TRBJ2-7	CASSSVGQGAGEQYF	TGTGCCAGCAGCTCGGTGGGACAGGGGGCCGGCGAGCAGTACTTC
13	-	TRBV7-6	few	TRBJ1-5	CASGQNSNQPQHF	TGTGCCAGCGGACAGAATAGCAATCAGCCCCAGCATTTT
13	TRBD1	TRBV5-6	few	TRBJ2-7	CASSFGTGNEQYF	TGTGCCAGCAGCTTTGGGACAGGGAACGAGCAGTACTTC
15	-	TRBV4-1	-	TRBJ1-5	CASSQEALSNQPQHF	TGCGCCAGCAGCCAAGAGGCTTTGAGCAATCAGCCCCAGCATTTT
14	TRBD2	TRBV7-9	-	TRBJ2-5	CASSPLAGEETQYF	TGTGCCAGCAGCCCTCTAGCGGGGGAAGAGACCCAGTACTTC
14	-	TRBV29-1	-	TRBJ1-3	CSVDGSFSGNTIYF	TGCAGCGTTGATGGCAGTTTCTCTGGAAACACCATATATTTT
16	-	TRBV5-6	few	TRBJ2-3	CASSLRTVASTDTQYF	TGTGCCAGCAGCTTGAGGACAGTCGCTAGCACAGATACGCAGTATTTT
15	TRBD2	TRBV4-3	-	TRBJ2-3	CASSQRGLAADTQYF	TGCGCCAGCAGCCAACGGGGACTAGCGGCTGATACGCAGTATTTT
16	TRBD2	TRBV9	few	TRBJ2-1	CASSVDAGGTGGEQFF	TGTGCCAGCAGCGTAGACGCGGGAGGGACCGGGGGTGAGCAGTTCTTC
15	TRBD1	TRBV5-6	-	TRBJ2-5	CASSSPGQGRETQYF	TGTGCCAGCAGCTCACCGGGACAGGGTCGAGAGACCCAGTACTTC
13	-	TRBV5-1	-	TRBJ1-2	CASSLSPPGGYTF	TGCGCCAGCAGCTTGAGCCCTCCAGGTGGCTACACCTTC
15	TRBD2	TRBV5-1	-	TRBJ2-5	CASSLRLAGGETQYF	TGCGCCAGCAGCTTGCGACTAGCGGGTGGGGAGACCCAGTACTTC
16	TRBD2	TRBV7-6	-	TRBJ2-7	CASSLAVSGGAYEQYF	TGTGCCAGCAGCTTAGCGGTTTCGGGAGGTGCCTACGAGCAGTACTTC
14	-	TRBV30	-	TRBJ2-7	CAWSVGGSTYEQYF	TGTGCCTGGAGTGTCGGTGGGAGTACGTACGAGCAGTACTTC
17	-	TRBV19	-	TRBJ1-5	CASSIPRAEASNQPQHF	TGTGCCAGTAGTATCCCGAGGGCCGAGGCCTCAAATCAGCCCCAGCATTTT
16	TRBD1	TRBV14	-	TRBJ2-7	CASSQPYGTGSYEQYF	TGTGCCAGCAGCCAACCTTACGGGACAGGCTCCTACGAGCAGTACTTC
14	-	TRBV19	-	TRBJ1-4	CASSIVDRREKLFF	TGTGCCAGTAGTATAGTCGACCGGCGGGAAAAACTGTTTTTT
15	TRBD1	TRBV18	once	TRBJ1-2	CASSPPSGQNYGYTF	TGTGCCAGCTCACCACCGTCGGGACAGAACTATGGCTACACCTTC
15	-	TRBV4-2	-	TRBJ2-7	CASSQDLSPTYEQYF	TGTGCCAGCAGCCAAGATTTGTCCCCAACCTACGAGCAGTACTTC
14	-	TRBV5-6	-	TRBJ2-3	CASSLGTPRSTQYF	TGTGCCAGCAGCTTGGGAACCCCCAGAAGTACGCAGTATTTT
17	TRBD1	TRBV19	-	TRBJ1-1	CASSYPPGQGWPREAFF	TGTGCCAGTAGTTATCCCCCGGGACAGGGGTGGCCCCGCGAAGCTTTCTTT